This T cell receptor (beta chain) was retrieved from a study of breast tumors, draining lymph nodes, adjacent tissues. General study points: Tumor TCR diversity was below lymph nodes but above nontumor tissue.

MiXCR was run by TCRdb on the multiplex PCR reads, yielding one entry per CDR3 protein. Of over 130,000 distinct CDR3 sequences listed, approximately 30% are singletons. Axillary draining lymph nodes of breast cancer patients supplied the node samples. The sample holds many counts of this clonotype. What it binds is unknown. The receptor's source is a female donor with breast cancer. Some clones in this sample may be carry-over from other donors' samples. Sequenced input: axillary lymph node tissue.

CDR3 in DNA: TGTGCCAGCAGCTTATCGTGGTCAGGGGGATACGAGCAGTACTTC. Translated, it gives CASSLSWSGGYEQYF. The rearrangement joins TRBV7-9 to TRBJ2-7; TRBD1 matches at 7 bases. The junction had 8 bases not matched to a gene; V was cut back by 2 bases and J by 4 bases. The length of the CDR3 is 15 residues. The germline V gene has CDR1 SEHNR and CDR2 FQNEAQ (reference sequence).